This T cell receptor (beta chain) was obtained from a study of beta chain features in type 1 diabetes. Since all of the isolated RNA was reverse transcribed, expressed TCRB transcripts were what got sequenced. Method: immunoSEQ multiplex PCR; TCRdb's copy keeps in-frame clones and lacks some. The data hold 350,000 to 400,000 clones, with approximately 16% observed a single time. The CDR3 covers 15 residues. The germline CDR1 and CDR2 sequences are SGHRS and YFSETQ. With 2 bases clipped from V and 2 bases from J, the junction kept 6 bases outside the gene matches. Of note for this clone: Its specificity is not known.

Study-wide points: TCRB CDR3s were moderately but significantly shorter in Type 1 diabetes patients in all four CD4+ subsets.

The clonotype was recovered from a woman aged 18-29 years in good health. The chain combines TRBV5-1 with TRBJ2-7; 8 bases agree with TRBD2. The sequencing input was naive CD4+ T cells from blood. The chain's CDR3 is CASSFGLAATYEQYF. The CDR3 coding sequence is TGCGCCAGCAGCTTCGGACTAGCAGCTACCTACGAGCAGTACTTC.